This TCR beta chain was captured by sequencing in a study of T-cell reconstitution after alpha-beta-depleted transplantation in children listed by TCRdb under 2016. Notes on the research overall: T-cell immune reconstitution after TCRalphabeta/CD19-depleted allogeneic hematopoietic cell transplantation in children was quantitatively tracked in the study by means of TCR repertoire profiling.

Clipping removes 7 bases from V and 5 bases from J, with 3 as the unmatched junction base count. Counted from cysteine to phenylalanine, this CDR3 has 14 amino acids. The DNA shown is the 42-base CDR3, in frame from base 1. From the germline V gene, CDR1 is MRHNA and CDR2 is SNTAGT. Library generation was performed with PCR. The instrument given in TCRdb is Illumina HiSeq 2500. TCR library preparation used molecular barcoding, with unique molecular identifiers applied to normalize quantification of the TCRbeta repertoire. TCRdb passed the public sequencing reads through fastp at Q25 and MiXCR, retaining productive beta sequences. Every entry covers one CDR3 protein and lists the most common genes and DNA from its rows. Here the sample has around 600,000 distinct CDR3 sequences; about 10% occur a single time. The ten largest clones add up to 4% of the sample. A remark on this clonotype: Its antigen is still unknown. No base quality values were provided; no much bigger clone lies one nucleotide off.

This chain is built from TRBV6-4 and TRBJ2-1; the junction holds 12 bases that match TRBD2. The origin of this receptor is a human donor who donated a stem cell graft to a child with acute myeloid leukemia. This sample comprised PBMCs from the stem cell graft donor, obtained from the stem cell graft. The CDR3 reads CASKASGRDNEQFF. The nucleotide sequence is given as TGTGCCAGCAAGGCTAGCGGGAGGGACAATGAGCAGTTCTTC.